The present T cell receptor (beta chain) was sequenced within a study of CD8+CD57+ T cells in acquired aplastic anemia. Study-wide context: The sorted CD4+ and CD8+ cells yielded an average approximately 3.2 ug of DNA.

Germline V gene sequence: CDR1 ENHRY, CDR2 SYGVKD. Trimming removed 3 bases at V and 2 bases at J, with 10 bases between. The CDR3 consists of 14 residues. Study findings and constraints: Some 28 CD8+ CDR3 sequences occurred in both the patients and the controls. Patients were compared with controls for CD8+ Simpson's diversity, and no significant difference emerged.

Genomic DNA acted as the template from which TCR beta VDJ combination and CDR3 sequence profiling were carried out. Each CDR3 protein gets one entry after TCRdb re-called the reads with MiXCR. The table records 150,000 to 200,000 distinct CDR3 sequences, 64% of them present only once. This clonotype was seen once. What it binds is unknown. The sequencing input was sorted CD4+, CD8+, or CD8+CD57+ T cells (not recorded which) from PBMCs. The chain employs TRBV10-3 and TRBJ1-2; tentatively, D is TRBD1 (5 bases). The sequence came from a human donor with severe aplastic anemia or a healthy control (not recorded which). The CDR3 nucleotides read TGTGCCATCAGTGAAGGGACGGTGAACTATGGCTACACCTTC. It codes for CAISEGTVNYGYTF.